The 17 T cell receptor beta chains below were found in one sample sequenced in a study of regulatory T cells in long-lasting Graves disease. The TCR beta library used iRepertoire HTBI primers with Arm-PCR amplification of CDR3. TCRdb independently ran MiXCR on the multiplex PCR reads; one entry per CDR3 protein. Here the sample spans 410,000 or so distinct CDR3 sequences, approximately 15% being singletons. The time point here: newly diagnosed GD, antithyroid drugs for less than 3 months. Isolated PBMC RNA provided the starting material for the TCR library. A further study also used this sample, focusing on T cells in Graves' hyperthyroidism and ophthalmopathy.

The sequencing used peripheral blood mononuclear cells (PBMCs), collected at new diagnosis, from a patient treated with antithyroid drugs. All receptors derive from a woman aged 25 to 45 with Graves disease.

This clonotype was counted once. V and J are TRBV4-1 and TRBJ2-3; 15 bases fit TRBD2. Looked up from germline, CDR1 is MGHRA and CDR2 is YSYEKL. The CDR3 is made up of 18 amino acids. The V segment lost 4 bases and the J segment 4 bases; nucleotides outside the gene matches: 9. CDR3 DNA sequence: TGCGCCAGCAGCCCCCGGACTAGCGGGGGGGCAGGTGCAGATACGCAGTATTTT. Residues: CASSPRTSGGAGADTQYF.

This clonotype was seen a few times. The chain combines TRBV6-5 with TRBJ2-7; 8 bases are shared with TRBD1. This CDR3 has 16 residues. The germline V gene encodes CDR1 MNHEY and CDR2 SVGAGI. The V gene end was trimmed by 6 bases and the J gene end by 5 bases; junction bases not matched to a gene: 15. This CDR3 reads CASSPLTGQGSNEQYF. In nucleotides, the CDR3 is TGTGCCAGCAGCCCCCTTACTGGACAGGGAAGTAACGAGCAGTACTTC.

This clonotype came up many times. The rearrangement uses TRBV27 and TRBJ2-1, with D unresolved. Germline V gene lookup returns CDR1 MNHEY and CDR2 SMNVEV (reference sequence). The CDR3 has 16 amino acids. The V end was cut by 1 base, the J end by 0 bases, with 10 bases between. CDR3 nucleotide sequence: TGTGCCAGCAGTTTATGGCAACCAAGCTCCTACAATGAGCAGTTCTTC. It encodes CASSLWQPSSYNEQFF.

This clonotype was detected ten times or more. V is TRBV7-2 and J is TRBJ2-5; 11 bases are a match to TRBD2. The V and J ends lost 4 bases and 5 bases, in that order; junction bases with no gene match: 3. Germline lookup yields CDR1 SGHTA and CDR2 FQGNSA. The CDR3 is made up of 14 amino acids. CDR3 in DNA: TGTGCCAGCAGCTCTAGCGGGGGGAGGGAGACCCAGTACTTC. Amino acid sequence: CASSSSGGRETQYF.

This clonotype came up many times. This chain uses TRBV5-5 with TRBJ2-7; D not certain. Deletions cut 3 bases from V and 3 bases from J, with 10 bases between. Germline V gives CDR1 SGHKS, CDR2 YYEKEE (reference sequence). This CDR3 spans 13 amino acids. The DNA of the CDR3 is TGTGCCAGCAGCTCGGGTCCGTACTACGAGCAGTACTTC. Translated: CASSSGPYYEQYF.

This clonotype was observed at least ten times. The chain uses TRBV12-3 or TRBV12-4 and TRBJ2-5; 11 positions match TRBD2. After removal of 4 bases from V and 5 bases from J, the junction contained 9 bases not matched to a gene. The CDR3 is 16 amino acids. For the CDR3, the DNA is TGTGCCAGCAGTTGGACTAGCGGGCCTTTTCGGGAGACCCAGTACTTC. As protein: CASSWTSGPFRETQYF.

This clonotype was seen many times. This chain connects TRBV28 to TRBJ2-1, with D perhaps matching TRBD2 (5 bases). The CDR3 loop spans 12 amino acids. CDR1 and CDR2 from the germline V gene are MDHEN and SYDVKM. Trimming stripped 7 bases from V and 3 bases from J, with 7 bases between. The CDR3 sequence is CASKTSYNEQFF. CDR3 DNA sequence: TGTGCCAGCAAAACTAGCTACAATGAGCAGTTCTTC.

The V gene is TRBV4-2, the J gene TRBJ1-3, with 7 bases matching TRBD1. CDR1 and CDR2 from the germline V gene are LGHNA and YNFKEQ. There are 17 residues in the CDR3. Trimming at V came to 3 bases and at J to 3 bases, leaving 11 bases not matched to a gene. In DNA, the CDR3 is TGTGCCAGCAGCCAGACCGAGACAGGGAGTTTTGGAAACACCATATATTTT. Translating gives CASSQTETGSFGNTIYF.

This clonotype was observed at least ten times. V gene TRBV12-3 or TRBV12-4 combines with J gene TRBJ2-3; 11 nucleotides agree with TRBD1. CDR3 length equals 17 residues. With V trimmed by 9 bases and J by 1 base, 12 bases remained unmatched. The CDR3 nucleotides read TGTGCCAGTAGCCGGGGGCGGACAGGGGGCGGCACAGATACGCAGTATTTT. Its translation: CASSRGRTGGGTDTQYF.

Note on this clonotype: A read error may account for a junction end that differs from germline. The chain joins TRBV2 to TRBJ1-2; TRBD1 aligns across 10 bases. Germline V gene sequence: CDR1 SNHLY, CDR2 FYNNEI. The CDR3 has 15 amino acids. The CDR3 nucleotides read TGCGCCAGCAGCCAAAATCCGGGACAGGGGTATGGCTACACCTTC. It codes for CASSQNPGQGYGYTF.

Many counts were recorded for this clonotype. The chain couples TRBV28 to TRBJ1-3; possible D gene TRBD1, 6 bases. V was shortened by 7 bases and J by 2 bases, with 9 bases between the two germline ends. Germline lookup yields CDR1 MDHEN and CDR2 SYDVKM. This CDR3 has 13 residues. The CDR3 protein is CASTSGAGNTIYF. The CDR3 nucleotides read TGTGCCAGCACTTCAGGGGCTGGAAACACCATATATTTT.

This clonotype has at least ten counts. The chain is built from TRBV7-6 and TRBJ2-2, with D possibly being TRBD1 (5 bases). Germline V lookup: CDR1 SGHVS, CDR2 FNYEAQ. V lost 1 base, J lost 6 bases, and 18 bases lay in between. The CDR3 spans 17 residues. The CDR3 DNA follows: TGTGCCAGCAGCTTAGAGGGGTCTCCGTGGACGGCCGGGGAGCTGTTTTTT. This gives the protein CASSLEGSPWTAGELFF.

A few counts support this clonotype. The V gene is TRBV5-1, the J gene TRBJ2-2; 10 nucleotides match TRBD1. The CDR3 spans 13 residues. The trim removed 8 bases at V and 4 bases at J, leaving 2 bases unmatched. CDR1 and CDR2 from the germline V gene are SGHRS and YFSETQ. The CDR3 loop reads CASGTGATGELFF. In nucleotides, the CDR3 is TGCGCCAGTGGGACAGGGGCCACCGGGGAGCTGTTTTTT.

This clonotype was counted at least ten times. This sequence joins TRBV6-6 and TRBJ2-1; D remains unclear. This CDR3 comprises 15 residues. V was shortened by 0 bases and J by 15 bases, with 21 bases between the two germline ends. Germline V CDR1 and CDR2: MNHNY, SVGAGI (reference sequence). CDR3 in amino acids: CASSYSAFRPPSVFF. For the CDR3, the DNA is TGTGCCAGCAGTTACTCGGCCTTCCGACCCCCGTCCGTGTTCTTC.

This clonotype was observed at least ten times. This chain's CDR3 is CASSPLTGNTGELFF. In nucleotides, the CDR3 is TGTGCCAGCAGCCCCCTGACTGGGAACACCGGGGAGCTGTTTTTT. This chain links TRBV11-2 with TRBJ2-2; D is unclear. Germline V gives CDR1 SGHAT, CDR2 FQNNGV. This CDR3 has 15 amino acids. The V and J ends lost 5 bases and 1 base respectively, with 11 bases between them.

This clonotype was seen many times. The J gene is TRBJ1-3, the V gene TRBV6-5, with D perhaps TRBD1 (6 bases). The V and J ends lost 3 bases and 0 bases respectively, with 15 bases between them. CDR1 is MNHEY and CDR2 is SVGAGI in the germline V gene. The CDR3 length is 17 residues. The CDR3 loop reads CASSYSGQPISGNTIYF. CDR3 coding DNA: TGTGCCAGCAGTTATTCCGGACAGCCAATCTCTGGAAACACCATATATTTT.

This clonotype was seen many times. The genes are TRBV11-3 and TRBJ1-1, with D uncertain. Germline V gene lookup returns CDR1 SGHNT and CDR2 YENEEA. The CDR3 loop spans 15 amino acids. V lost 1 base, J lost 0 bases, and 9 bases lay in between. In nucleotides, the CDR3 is TGTGCCAGCAGCTTAGGGGCGTTCATGAACACTGAAGCTTTCTTT. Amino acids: CASSLGAFMNTEAFF.